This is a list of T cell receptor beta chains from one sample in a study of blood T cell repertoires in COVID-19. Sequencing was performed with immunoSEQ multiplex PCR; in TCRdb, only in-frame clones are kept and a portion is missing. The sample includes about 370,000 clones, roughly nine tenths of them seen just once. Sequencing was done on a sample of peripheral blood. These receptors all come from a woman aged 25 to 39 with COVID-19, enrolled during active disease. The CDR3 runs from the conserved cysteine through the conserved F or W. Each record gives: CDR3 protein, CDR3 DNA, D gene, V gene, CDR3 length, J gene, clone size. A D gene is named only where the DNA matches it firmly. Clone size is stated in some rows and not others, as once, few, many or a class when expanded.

CAVRDNSYNEQFF TGTGCCGTCCGGGACAACTCCTACAATGAGCAGTTCTTC NA TRBV24-1 13 TRBJ2-1 NA
CVSSLVVGPVTGELFF TGTGTCAGCAGCTTAGTGGTGGGGCCGGTGACCGGGGAGCTGTTTTTT NA TRBV7-6 16 TRBJ2-2 NA
CASSPPAALETQYF TGTGCCAGCTCACCACCTGCTGCGTTGGAGACCCAGTACTTC NA TRBV18 14 TRBJ2-5 NA
CAISQGGAEEKLFF TGTGCCATCAGCCAAGGGGGCGCGGAGGAAAAACTGTTTTTT TRBD1 TRBV10-3 14 TRBJ1-4 NA
CASSKDRGNQPQHF TGTGCCAGCAGCAAGGACAGAGGCAATCAGCCCCAGCATTTT NA TRBV13 14 TRBJ1-5 few
CASSSGQGNEKLFF TGTGCCAGCAGCTCGGGACAGGGTAATGAAAAACTGTTTTTT TRBD1 TRBV7-9 14 TRBJ1-4 NA
CASSLGLLRTGKQETQYF TGTGCCAGCAGCTTAGGTTTATTGAGGACAGGCAAGCAAGAGACCCAGTACTTC TRBD1 TRBV7-9 18 TRBJ2-5 NA
CASSHNLAGAELFF TGTGCCAGCAGTCATAACCTGGCAGGGGCGGAACTGTTTTTT NA TRBV7-9 14 TRBJ1-4 NA
CASSQDLWGGGFQETQYF TGTGCCAGCAGCCAAGATCTTTGGGGGGGCGGTTTCCAAGAGACCCAGTACTTC NA TRBV4-2 18 TRBJ2-5 NA
CASSGGAPNTEAFF TGTGCCAGCAGCGGCGGGGCGCCGAACACTGAAGCTTTCTTT NA TRBV9 14 TRBJ1-1 NA
CASSQPDVGGPSEKLFF TGTGCCAGCAGCCAACCCGATGTCGGGGGACCGAGTGAAAAACTGTTTTTT NA TRBV16 17 TRBJ1-4 NA
CASSEFEDTSTDTQYF TGTGCCAGCAGTGAATTCGAGGACACTAGCACAGATACGCAGTATTTT NA TRBV6-1 16 TRBJ2-3 NA
CASSLAPGHNYGYTF TGTGCCAGCAGCTTAGCCCCAGGGCATAACTATGGCTACACCTTC NA TRBV7-2 15 TRBJ1-2 NA
CASTSFGGTSGRYANTGELFF TGTGCCAGCACCTCCTTCGGGGGGACTAGCGGGAGGTACGCGAACACCGGGGAGCTGTTTTTT TRBD2 TRBV9 21 TRBJ2-2 NA
CATSQEATGLTQYF TGTGCCACCAGCCAAGAGGCCACCGGGTTGACCCAGTACTTC NA TRBV15 14 TRBJ2-5 once
CAISEIGQGTSGANVLTF TGTGCCATCAGTGAGATCGGGCAGGGGACGTCTGGGGCCAACGTCCTGACTTTC NA TRBV10-3 18 TRBJ2-6 NA
CASRKGGGRRELFF TGTGCCAGCAGAAAGGGGGGAGGGCGGAGGGAGCTGTTTTTT NA TRBV7-2 14 TRBJ2-2 NA
CASSTRPQETQYF TGTGCCAGTAGTACCAGGCCCCAAGAGACCCAGTACTTC NA TRBV19 13 TRBJ2-5 NA
CASSFAGNYEQYF TGTGCCAGCAGCTTTGCAGGGAACTACGAGCAGTACTTC NA TRBV7-8 13 TRBJ2-7 NA
CASSRVNTEAFF TGTGCCAGCAGCCGAGTGAACACTGAAGCTTTCTTT NA TRBV3-1/TRBV3-2 12 TRBJ1-1 once
CASSPRDRGDYGYTF TGTGCCAGCAGCCCCCGGGACAGGGGTGACTATGGCTACACCTTC TRBD1 TRBV7-2 15 TRBJ1-2 NA
CASSQLGNEQFF TGTGCCAGCAGCCAGCTAGGTAATGAGCAGTTCTTC NA TRBV5-4 12 TRBJ2-1 NA
CASERVGTVGNQPQHF TGTGCCAGTGAAAGAGTGGGGACAGTCGGCAATCAGCCCCAGCATTTT TRBD1 TRBV7-2 16 TRBJ1-5 few
CASSVGGGATDEQFF TGTGCCAGCAGCGTAGGCGGGGGGGCCACAGATGAGCAGTTCTTC TRBD2 TRBV9 15 TRBJ2-1 NA
CASSQDVPGSTYNEQFF TGCGCCAGCAGCCAAGACGTCCCCGGGTCAACCTACAATGAGCAGTTCTTC NA TRBV4-3 17 TRBJ2-1 NA
CASSRGTSNTGELFF TGTGCCAGCAGCCGCGGGACTTCGAACACCGGGGAGCTGTTTTTT NA TRBV14 15 TRBJ2-2 NA
CASSDPSSDTQYF TGTGCCAGCAGTGACCCCTCGTCTGATACGCAGTATTTT NA TRBV6-4 13 TRBJ2-3 NA
CASSLGQNTEAFF TGTGCCAGCTCACTAGGACAAAACACTGAAGCTTTCTTT NA TRBV18 13 TRBJ1-1 NA
CASSPPWTGREKLFF TGTGCCAGCAGCCCACCCTGGACAGGGAGGGAAAAACTGTTTTTT TRBD1 TRBV7-6 15 TRBJ1-4 NA
CASSLDRGIDTQYF TGCGCCAGCAGCTTAGACAGGGGGATAGATACGCAGTATTTT TRBD1 TRBV5-1 14 TRBJ2-3 NA
CASSYGVGTGREQYF TGTGCCAGCAGTTACGGAGTGGGGACAGGGCGCGAGCAGTACTTC TRBD1 TRBV6-2/TRBV6-3 15 TRBJ2-7 NA
CASSLALLGPTSGSEDEQFF TGTGCCAGCAGCTTAGCGCTTTTAGGCCCCACTAGCGGGAGTGAGGATGAGCAGTTCTTC TRBD2 TRBV11-3 20 TRBJ2-1 NA
CASSFMGGNTEAFF TGTGCCAGCAGCTTTATGGGGGGGAACACTGAAGCTTTCTTT NA TRBV5-4 14 TRBJ1-1 few
CASSLADSPAGELFF TGTGCCAGCAGCTTGGCGGACAGCCCGGCCGGGGAGCTGTTTTTT NA TRBV5-6 15 TRBJ2-2 NA
CASSELDGEQETQYF TGTGCCAGCAGTGAATTAGACGGAGAACAAGAGACCCAGTACTTC NA TRBV2 15 TRBJ2-5 NA
CASSFRQFSTNEKLFF TGTGCCAGCAGTTTCAGGCAGTTTTCAACTAATGAAAAACTGTTTTTT NA TRBV6-5 16 TRBJ1-4 NA
CASSLRGRNYGYTF TGTGCCAGCAGTTTAAGGGGGCGAAACTATGGCTACACCTTC TRBD1 TRBV28 14 TRBJ1-2 NA
CASSPHRLADTQYF TGCGCCAGCAGCCCCCACCGACTAGCAGATACGCAGTATTTT NA TRBV4-3 14 TRBJ2-3 once
CASSIGANFATNEKLFF TGTGCCAGTAGTATTGGGGCAAATTTTGCAACTAATGAAAAACTGTTTTTT NA TRBV19 17 TRBJ1-4 NA
CASRRLALLLHEQFF TGTGCCAGCAGGAGACTAGCCCTTCTCCTCCATGAGCAGTTCTTC TRBD2 TRBV2 15 TRBJ2-1 NA
CASSDLQGGGQPQHF TGCGCCAGCAGTGACCTACAGGGAGGGGGTCAGCCCCAGCATTTT NA TRBV10-2 15 TRBJ1-5 NA
CASSARSGLNTEAFF TGTGCCAGCAGCGCAAGATCGGGGTTGAACACTGAAGCTTTCTTT NA TRBV7-2 15 TRBJ1-1 NA
CASSSNRGRGTEAFF TGTGCCAGCAGCTCAAACAGGGGAAGGGGGACTGAAGCTTTCTTT TRBD1 TRBV11-2 15 TRBJ1-1 few
CASSYGGAAGELFF TGTGCCAGCAGTTACGGGGGGGCCGCCGGGGAGCTGTTTTTT NA TRBV6-5 14 TRBJ2-2 NA
CASSLRGLNSGNTIYF TGTGCCAGCAGCTTGAGGGGCCTGAACTCTGGAAACACCATATATTTT NA TRBV5-6 16 TRBJ1-3 once
CASSTLRTATMNTEAFF TGTGCCAGTAGTACTCTCAGGACAGCAACTATGAACACTGAAGCTTTCTTT NA TRBV19 17 TRBJ1-1 NA
CASSFLEGSYTF TGTGCCAGCAGCTTCCTCGAGGGAAGCTACACCTTC NA TRBV7-9 12 TRBJ1-2 few
CATSDRGNEQFF TGTGCCACCAGTGACAGGGGCAATGAGCAGTTCTTC NA TRBV24-1 12 TRBJ2-1 once
CASSQRTSGNQNIQYF TGCGCCAGCAGCCAGCGGACTAGCGGGAACCAAAACATTCAGTACTTC TRBD2 TRBV4-3 16 TRBJ2-4 NA
CASSRGSSYEQYF TGTGCCAGCAGTAGGGGGAGCTCCTACGAGCAGTACTTC NA TRBV11-3 13 TRBJ2-7 once
CASSFSGGYNEQFF TGTGCCAGTAGTTTTAGCGGGGGCTACAATGAGCAGTTCTTC TRBD2 TRBV19 14 TRBJ2-1 NA
CASSGSGRTARSTGELFF TGTGCCAGCAGCGGTAGCGGGAGGACCGCGAGGAGTACCGGGGAGCTGTTTTTT TRBD2 TRBV9 18 TRBJ2-2 NA
CSVEAVRGSGAEAFF TGCAGCGTTGAAGCGGTGAGAGGAAGCGGGGCTGAAGCTTTCTTT NA TRBV29-1 15 TRBJ1-1 NA
CASRLSSGVTLHF TGTGCCAGCAGACTGAGTTCGGGTGTAACCCTCCACTTT NA TRBV12-3/TRBV12-4 13 TRBJ1-6 once